The 17 T cell receptor beta chains reported below all come from one sample, sequenced in a study of blood T cell repertoires in COVID-19. TCRdb keeps only in-frame clones here, not all; method: immunoSEQ multiplex PCR. The sample carries around 170,000 clones, more than 80% recorded once. The sample taken for sequencing was peripheral blood. The receptors here all came from a man in his fifties or sixties with acute or convalescent COVID-19.

J is TRBJ1-6 and V is TRBV30; D remains unclear. The V and J ends lost 3 bases and 7 bases respectively, with 16 bases between them. Germline V gene data show CDR1 as GTSNPN and CDR2 as SVGIG (reference sequence). The CDR3 is 15 residues long. CDR3 loop: CAWRQDPAGNSPLHF. In nucleotides, the CDR3 is TGTGCCTGGAGGCAGGATCCTGCCGGCAATTCACCCCTCCACTTT.

V gene TRBV18 combines with J gene TRBJ1-5; D not resolved. Germline V lookup: CDR1 KGHSH, CDR2 LQKENI. Trimming pared 0 bases from V and 2 bases from J, leaving 11 bases between. The CDR3 covers 16 residues. CDR3 in amino acids: CASSPPSSSRNQPQHF. CDR3 DNA: TGTGCCAGCTCACCACCGTCTTCCAGTCGCAATCAGCCCCAGCATTTT.

This chain links TRBV5-4 with TRBJ1-4, with a possible D match to TRBD1 (6 bases). The CDR3 loop spans 12 amino acids. Trimming took off 5 bases at V and 7 bases at J, with 9 bases between the two ends. From germline, CDR1 is SGHNT and CDR2 YYREEE (reference sequence). The CDR3 sequence is CASRGQSEKLFF. CDR3 sequence (DNA): TGTGCCAGCAGAGGACAGAGTGAAAAACTGTTTTTT.

The chain is built from TRBV4-3 and TRBJ2-1, with 12 bases that match TRBD2. Trimming removed 0 bases from V and 5 bases from J; junction bases left unmatched: 2. The CDR3 totals 16 residues. Germline CDR1 LGHNA, CDR2 YSLEER. This CDR3 is CASSQDGLAGHNEQFF. The CDR3 DNA is TGCGCCAGCAGCCAAGACGGACTAGCGGGGCACAATGAGCAGTTCTTC.

This chain joins TRBV19 and TRBJ1-5; D possibly corresponds to TRBD1 (5 bases). Trimming took 5 bases from V and 5 from J, leaving 10 bases between them. This CDR3 is built from 13 residues. The V gene's germline CDR1 is LNHDA and CDR2 SQIVND (reference sequence). CDR3 residues: CASSFDRDQPQHF. As DNA, the CDR3 is TGTGCCAGTAGTTTCGACAGAGATCAGCCCCAGCATTTT.

The V and J genes are TRBV18 and TRBJ1-2; 8 bases are shared with TRBD1. This CDR3 is 12 amino acids long. Germline V CDR1 and CDR2: KGHSH, LQKENI. The ends lost 6 bases at V and 10 bases at J; junction bases unmatched: 7. CDR3 amino acids: CASSPGQGTYTF. In nucleotides, the CDR3 is TGTGCCAGCTCCCCTGGACAGGGAACCTACACCTTC. Full variable domain (rest looked up from reference TRBV18 and TRBJ1-2): NAGVMQNPRHLVRRRGQEARLRCSPMKGHSHVYWYRQLPEEGLKFMVYLQKENIIDESGMPKERFSAEFPKEGPSILRIQQVVRGDSAAYFCASSPGQGTYTFGSGTRLTVV.

This sequence joins TRBV6-2 or TRBV6-3 and TRBJ2-7; TRBD2 is a possible D gene (6 bases). Trimming stripped 5 bases from V and 10 bases from J, with 24 bases between. The CDR3 consists of 15 residues. CDR1 and CDR2 (germline): MNHEY, SVGEGT. The CDR3 sequence: CASSAGLRIYEEQYF. CDR3 in DNA: TGTGCCAGCAGTGCGGGACTCCGGATCTACGAGGAACAGTACTTC.

This rearrangement joins TRBV11-1 to TRBJ1-5, with D uncertain. Trimming stripped 5 bases from V and 7 bases from J, with 12 bases between. Germline-derived CDR1 and CDR2 are SGHAT and FQDESV (reference sequence). The CDR3 length is 13 residues. The CDR3 protein is CASSVGLGQPQHF. The CDR3 DNA sequence: TGTGCCAGCAGCGTCGGACTGGGCCAGCCCCAGCATTTT.

The chain has TRBV5-1 and TRBJ2-2; weak D call: TRBD2 (7 bases). This CDR3 is built from 15 residues. Trimming removed 3 bases at V and 6 bases at J, with 15 bases between. Germline lookup yields CDR1 SGHRS and CDR2 YFSETQ. Here the CDR3 reads CASSSSGGRAGELFF. In DNA form, the CDR3 reads TGCGCCAGCAGCTCCTCGGGGGGCCGCGCCGGGGAGCTGTTTTTT. The variable domain in full, with the rest retrieved from reference TRBV5-1 and TRBJ2-2, is KAGVTQTPRYLIKTRGQQVTLSCSPISGHRSVSWYQQTPGQGLQFLFEYFSETQRNKGNFPGRFSGRQFSNSRSEMNVSTLELGDSALYLCASSSSGGRAGELFFGEGSRLTVL.

This clone came up once. The rearrangement joins TRBV5-4 to TRBJ2-3, with a possible D match to TRBD2 (7 bases). This CDR3 is 17 amino acids long. Germline-derived CDR1 and CDR2 are SGHNT and YYREEE (reference sequence). The ends were cut back, 0 bases at V and 5 bases at J, with 19 bases in the middle. CDR3 amino acids: CASSLGGGGGRRDTQYF. For the CDR3, the DNA is TGTGCCAGCAGCTTGGGCGGAGGGGGGGGACGGAGAGATACGCAGTATTTT.

The chain links TRBV3-1 (or the pseudogene TRBV3-2) to TRBJ1-2, with D possibly being TRBD1 (6 bases). The germline gives CDR1 LGHDT, CDR2 YNNKEL (reference sequence). There are 12 residues in the CDR3. Trimming pared 1 base from V and 12 bases from J, leaving 12 bases between. CDR3 DNA: TGTGCCAGCAGCCAAGCGGGGGGCGGGCACACCTTC. Translated, it gives CASSQAGGGHTF.

As for this clone: A much more abundant neighbour one base away suggests this may be a read error. The genes are TRBV18 and TRBJ2-2; D is perhaps TRBD2 (5 bases). Trimming left V 5 bases short and J 0 bases short, with 13 bases between. From germline, CDR1 is KGHSH and CDR2 LQKENI. The CDR3 consists of 16 residues. The CDR3 loop is CASSSKRVTNTGELFF. In DNA, the CDR3 is TGTGCCAGCTCATCTAAGAGGGTTACGAACACCGGGGAGCTGTTTTTT. Using reference TRBV18 and TRBJ2-2 for the parts outside the CDR3, the full variable domain is NAGVMQNPRHLVRRRGQEARLRCSPMKGHSHVYWYRQLPEEGLKFMVYLQKENIIDESGMPKERFSAEFPKEGPSILRIQQVVRGDSAAYFCASSSKRVTNTGELFFGEGSRLTVL.

The J gene is TRBJ1-2, the V gene TRBV19, with D unclear. Trimming shortened V by 6 bases and J by 7 bases, and 15 bases separated the two germline ends. Germline CDR1 and CDR2: LNHDA and SQIVND (reference sequence). The CDR3 has 13 residues. The CDR3 DNA reads as TGTGCCAGTAGGTTGTCGGGGAGTGGTGGCTACACCTTC. Encoded protein: CASRLSGSGGYTF.

In regard to this clone: The DNA is omitted, as the CDR3 cannot be located on it reliably, and the CDR3 follows TCRdb's listing. The rearrangement links TRBV6-5 to TRBJ2-7; TRBD2 is the table's D call, not checked against the DNA. Germline assignment: CDR1 MNHEY and CDR2 SVGAGI. Both ends counted, the CDR3 spans 14 residues. The CDR3 reads CATSAAGGPIEQYF.

V and J are TRBV9 and TRBJ2-7, with 11 bases matching TRBD1. The ends lost 0 bases at V and 7 bases at J; junction bases unmatched: 6. In germline, CDR1 is SGDLS, CDR2 YYNGEE. The CDR3 consists of 15 residues. CDR3 DNA sequence: TGTGCCAGCAGCGTAGTCGGACAGGGGGCTCAAGAGCAGTACTTC. Protein sequence: CASSVVGQGAQEQYF.

The gene calls are TRBV30 and TRBJ2-1, with 11 bases fitting TRBD2. Germline CDR1 reads GTSNPN; CDR2 reads SVGIG (reference sequence). This CDR3 contains 16 residues. Germline trimming cut 2 bases from V and 9 bases from J; bases unmatched to any gene: 12. CDR3 sequence (DNA): TGTGCCTGGAGTTTAGGTAGCGGGGGGGCCTGGGGTGAGCAGTTCTTC. This gives the protein CAWSLGSGGAWGEQFF. The entire variable domain, with the rest obtained from reference TRBV30 and TRBJ2-1, is as follows: SQTIHQWPATLVQPVGSPLSLECTVEGTSNPNLYWYRQAAGRGLQLLFYSVGIGQISSEVPQNLSASRPQDRQFILSSKKLLLSDSGFYLCAWSLGSGGAWGEQFFGPGTRLTVL.

This rearrangement joins TRBV4-1 to TRBJ2-3; 7 bases map to TRBD1. Germline V gene lookup returns CDR1 MGHRA and CDR2 YSYEKL. The V and J ends lost 3 bases and 3 bases, in that order; junction bases with no gene match: 9. The CDR3 contains 16 residues. The DNA of the CDR3 is TGCGCCAGCAGCCAGTTCGTTGGGACAGCTACAGATACGCAGTATTTT. This codes for CASSQFVGTATDTQYF.